This T cell receptor (beta chain) came from a study of T cell changes during pregnancy in multiple sclerosis. Repertoires were generated with immunoSEQ multiplex PCR, while TCRdb's copy carries only in-frame clones and drops some. Of tens of thousands of clones in the sample, 85% to 90% were seen once. The ends lost 7 bases at V and 0 bases at J; junction bases unmatched: 5. Germline CDR1 is ENHRY and CDR2 is SYGVKD. The CDR3 sequence is 14 residues long. V and J are TRBV10-3 and TRBJ1-2; TRBD1 agrees at 7 bases. The sample consisted of CD4+ T cells from peripheral blood mononuclear cells, taken in the first trimester of pregnancy. The clonotype originates from a female donor with multiple sclerosis, enrolled in a pregnancy study. The CDR3 spells CAINGQVANYGYTF. The DNA of the CDR3 is TGTGCCATCAACGGACAGGTCGCTAACTATGGCTACACCTTC.